A selection of T cell receptor beta chains follows, all from one sample in a study of T cells in Graves' hyperthyroidism and ophthalmopathy. TCRdb re-analysed the multiplex PCR reads in MiXCR, keeping a single row per CDR3 protein. This sample has about 500,000 distinct CDR3 sequences, with about 45% found just once. Specimen: peripheral blood or thyroid tissue (not recorded which). All receptors come from an adult woman with Graves' disease, either hyperthyroidism or ophthalmopathy (not recorded which). Both conserved end residues are trimmed from each CDR3. D genes are given only for firm matches.

>TRBJ2-7|TRBV10-1|TRBD2
ASSDRTSGNKYEQY
>TRBJ1-4|TRBV20-1|TRBD1
SARNQGAGEKLF
>TRBJ1-2|TRBV7-9|-
ASSAPGTSIYGYT
>TRBJ2-7|TRBV7-2|-
ASSFSAVSSYEQY
>TRBJ2-7|TRBV20-1|-
SAENQDYSYEQY
>TRBJ2-3|TRBV11-2|-
ASSYLGGRTDTQY
>TRBJ2-7|TRBV7-2|-
ASSLRGADGEQY
>TRBJ1-2|TRBV7-2|-
DSSLANRDDGYT
>TRBJ2-5|TRBV29-1|TRBD1
SVYWDRTQETQY
>TRBJ1-2|TRBV10-3|-
AISDAGQVRRYT
>TRBJ2-7|TRBV29-1|-
SVGHPVGGYYEQY
>TRBJ1-2|TRBV5-8|-
ASSPLGEGSYGYT
>TRBJ1-5|TRBV20-1|-
SARGHQH
>TRBJ1-5|TRBV9|-
ASSVGGQGNQPQH
>TRBJ1-5|TRBV14|-
ASSFTDRGPQH
>TRBJ2-7|TRBV12-3/TRBV12-4|-
ASSLGASYEQY
>TRBJ1-2|TRBV15|-
ATSRDQGGNYGYT
>TRBJ1-1|TRBV6-1|TRBD1
ASSLSRGRDMNTEAF
>TRBJ2-7|TRBV11-2|TRBD2
ASSFSGSGLNEQY
>TRBJ1-1|TRBV29-1|-
SVVPSTGPRGTEAF
>TRBJ2-7|TRBV10-3|-
AIGVRTAPSYEQY
>TRBJ2-7|TRBV20-1|TRBD2
SARTSGQNEQY
>TRBJ2-7|TRBV7-9|-
ASSEEAPIEQY
>TRBJ1-1|TRBV29-1|TRBD1
SAGDSEAF
>TRBJ2-7|TRBV7-9|-
ASSGWDGNYEQY
>TRBJ1-1|TRBV20-1|-
SASEDMNTEAF
>TRBJ1-2|TRBV4-1|-
ASSKQELYGYT
>TRBJ1-1|TRBV7-2|-
ASSWAGARNTEAF
>TRBJ2-2|TRBV7-2|TRBD1
ASSLLRTGVTGELF
>TRBJ2-2|TRBV6-1|TRBD2
ASSSRSGSTGELF
>TRBJ1-1|TRBV10-3|-
ATRNRPRDTEAF
>TRBJ2-7|TRBV12-3/TRBV12-4|-
ASTLTGTRSEQY
>TRBJ2-3|TRBV2|-
ASNRERGTDTQY
>TRBJ2-7|TRBV20-1|-
SVGTAYEQY
>TRBJ2-7|TRBV5-1|TRBD2
ASSGSPGGDQY
>TRBJ1-1|TRBV19|-
ASTSSRGSRSEAF
>TRBJ1-1|TRBV7-9|-
ASSFDRLNTEAF
>TRBJ1-5|TRBV10-3|TRBD1
AISELWQGADQPQH
>TRBJ1-6|TRBV7-9|-
ASSSGGTLSYNSPLH
>TRBJ1-2|TRBV7-2|-
ASSLESGNLHGYT
>TRBJ1-2|TRBV5-4|TRBD1
ASSFAGTGTGYT
>TRBJ1-2|TRBV24-1|-
ATSRGGRAGYT
>TRBJ1-2|TRBV29-1|-
SVGHFTGDDGYT
>TRBJ1-1|TRBV2|-
ASSEPRAEAF
>TRBJ2-7|TRBV12-3/TRBV12-4|-
ASSRKGIRIYEQY
>TRBJ2-7|TRBV7-2|-
ASTLYEQY
>TRBJ2-5|TRBV20-1|TRBD1
SASSTGGLETQY
>TRBJ2-3|TRBV12-3/TRBV12-4|-
ASSIYLTDTQY
>TRBJ1-6|TRBV10-2|-
ASSVEGALYNSPLH
>TRBJ2-2|TRBV19|-
ASSLDSYTGELF
>TRBJ2-1|TRBV10-3|TRBD2
AISHPGGEQF
>TRBJ1-2|TRBV7-9|TRBD1
ASSLAGQGVRGGYT
>TRBJ1-1|TRBV4-1|-
ASSQGWGDTEAF
>TRBJ1-2|TRBV7-9|-
ASSLVNRGYGYT
>TRBJ1-5|TRBV2|TRBD1
ACSAGHASGQSSNQPQH
>TRBJ1-2|TRBV20-1|TRBD1
SAQGDRGLDGYT
>TRBJ1-6|TRBV6-5|-
ASLGGRGSPLH
>TRBJ2-7|TRBV5-1|-
ASSHTFDYEQY
>TRBJ1-5|TRBV12-3/TRBV12-4|-
ASSLDQGRGQPQH
>TRBJ2-7|TRBV20-1|-
SARVRNYEQY